The present entry profiles one T cell receptor (beta chain) with its context. This record comes from a study of CD8 T cells in Susac syndrome. Germline CDR1 LNHNV, CDR2 YYDKDF (reference sequence). Losses at the gene ends were 0 bases for V and 1 base for J; bases not matched to a gene: 8. The CDR3 loop spans 17 amino acids. The RNA input was roughly 0.45 to 1 ug, and it was reverse transcribed with random hexamers. TCRdb independently ran MiXCR on the immunoSEQ multiplex PCR reads; one entry per CDR3 protein. The profile shows approximately 150,000 distinct CDR3 sequences, approximately 93% of them singletons.

This TCR was recovered from a human donor in good health. V and J are TRBV15 and TRBJ1-1; 7 nucleotides match TRBD1. Sequencing was done on a sample of CD4+ T cells from PBMCs. The CDR3 is CATSRDGGRGRNTEAFF. In DNA, the CDR3 is TGTGCCACCAGCAGAGATGGGGGGAGGGGGCGGAACACTGAAGCTTTCTTT.